This TCR beta chain was retrieved from a study of lymphopenia after photon versus proton radiotherapy. Study conclusions and caveats: Only patients who died were analyzed for survival; proton advantage is unproven. Oligoclonal CD8+ Temra expansion after nadir drove photon patients' diversity drop. Larger post-nadir TCR diversity loss correlated inversely with survival in deceased patients. Photon-treated patients lost naive T cells and TCR diversity; proton-treated stayed stable.

Produced via immunoSEQ multiplex PCR; TCRdb's table is partial and in-frame only. This sample has approximately 40,000 clones, with roughly 86% found just once. Per the germline V gene, CDR1 is MDHEN and CDR2 is SYDVKM. With 10 bases clipped from V and 5 bases from J, the junction kept 9 bases outside the gene matches. CDR3 length: 13 residues. Of note for this clone: The antigen remains unidentified.

This TCR was sampled from a woman in her 70s with pancreatic cancer. Some clones in this sample may be carry-over from other donors' samples. This rearrangement joins TRBV28 to TRBJ1-1, with 8 nucleotides matching TRBD1. Sequencing used peripheral blood, obtained from a patient treated with proton-based radiotherapy. The CDR3 sequence: CAIHDRGETEAFF. The CDR3 DNA sequence: TGTGCCATCCACGACAGGGGAGAGACTGAAGCTTTCTTT.